Only a few counts were recorded for the clone carrying this T cell receptor beta chain. As yet, its antigen is unknown. This sample is part of a study of blood T cells in healthy people across ages. Overall study findings and caveats: PBMCs were not sorted, which prevented a conclusive comparison of naive versus antigen-experienced cells. No one knew whether donors had CMV, which possibly confounded expanded clonotype changes. Higher diversity, along with more naive CD4+ cells, distinguished long-lived donors from aged donors.

It was with a sample-barcoded 5' primer and a J-beta primer mix that a second PCR of roughly 7 to 12 cycles was run. Every cDNA molecule carried a tag from a template-switch adaptor bearing 12 random nucleotides. Each CDR3 protein is one row after TCRdb ran MiXCR on the 5' RACE reads. The table includes 790,000 or so distinct CDR3 sequences, about 45% detected once. Trimming cost V 4 bases and J 3 bases, with 13 bases left between them. The CDR3 spans 14 residues. Germline CDR1 SGHNT, CDR2 YYREEE (reference sequence). The clonotype was recovered from an elderly man in good health. Sequencing used blood. This chain uses TRBV5-4 with TRBJ1-2; D might be TRBD1 (5 bases). This CDR3 is CASSGSRGDYGYTF. CDR3 sequence (DNA): TGTGCCAGCAGCGGTTCGAGGGGCGACTATGGCTACACCTTC.